This T cell receptor beta chain was retrieved from a study of regulatory T cells in long-lasting Graves disease. Time point reported: newly diagnosed GD, antithyroid drugs for less than 3 months. PBMC-extracted RNA yielded the TCR library. The peripheral blood volume drawn was 8.5 to 9 milliliters, and it was collected into EDTA tubes. The CDR3 is 15 residues long. Trimming cost V 3 bases and J 0 bases, with 11 bases left between them. In germline, CDR1 is KGHSH, CDR2 LQKENI. Building of the TCR beta libraries involved iRepertoire HTBI primers and Arm-PCR of CDR3 regions. TCRdb used MiXCR to reprocess the multiplex PCR reads, holding one entry per CDR3 protein. This table has hundreds of thousands of distinct CDR3 sequences, around 17% appearing once. This clonotype came up many times. The antigen is not known. Findings and caveats of the study: It was possible that the small sample size reduced accuracy.

This sample was also put to use in a study of T cells in Graves' hyperthyroidism and ophthalmopathy. That work contributes: Stable disease denoted Graves' hyperthyroidism without ophthalmopathy progression within 18 months.

The sequence was collected from a woman aged 25 to 39 with Graves disease. The sample was peripheral blood mononuclear cells (PBMCs), taken at new diagnosis, from a patient treated with antithyroid drugs. The genes are TRBV18 and TRBJ1-1; D may be TRBD1 (5 bases). The CDR3 loop is CASSPVGAMNTEAFF. The DNA for the CDR3 is TGTGCCAGCTCACCCGTAGGGGCGATGAACACTGAAGCTTTCTTT.